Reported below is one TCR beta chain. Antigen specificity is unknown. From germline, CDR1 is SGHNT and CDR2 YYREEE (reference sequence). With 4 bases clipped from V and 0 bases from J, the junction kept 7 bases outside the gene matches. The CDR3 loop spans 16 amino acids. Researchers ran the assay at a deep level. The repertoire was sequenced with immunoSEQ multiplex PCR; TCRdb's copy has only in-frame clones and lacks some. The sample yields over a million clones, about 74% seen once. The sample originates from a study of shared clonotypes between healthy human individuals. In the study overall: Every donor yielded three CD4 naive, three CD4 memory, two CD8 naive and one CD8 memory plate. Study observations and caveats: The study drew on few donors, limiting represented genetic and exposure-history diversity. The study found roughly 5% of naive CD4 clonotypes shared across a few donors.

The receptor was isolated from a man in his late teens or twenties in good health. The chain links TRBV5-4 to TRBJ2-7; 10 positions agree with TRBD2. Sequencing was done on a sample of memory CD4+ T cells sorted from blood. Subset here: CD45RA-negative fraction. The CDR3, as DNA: TGTGCCAGCAGCCAGGTTACTAGCGGGAACTCCTACGAGCAGTACTTC. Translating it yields CASSQVTSGNSYEQYF.